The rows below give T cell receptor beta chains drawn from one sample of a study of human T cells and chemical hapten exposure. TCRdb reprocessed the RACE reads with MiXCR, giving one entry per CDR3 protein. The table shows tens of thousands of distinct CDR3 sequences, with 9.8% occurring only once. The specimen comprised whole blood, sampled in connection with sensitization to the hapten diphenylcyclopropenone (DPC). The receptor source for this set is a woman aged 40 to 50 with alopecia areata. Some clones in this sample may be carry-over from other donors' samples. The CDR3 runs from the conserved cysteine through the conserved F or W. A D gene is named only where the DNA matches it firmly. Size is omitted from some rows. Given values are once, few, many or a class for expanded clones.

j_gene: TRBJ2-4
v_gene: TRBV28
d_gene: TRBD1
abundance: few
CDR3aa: CASSLSGTGQNIQYF
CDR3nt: TGTGCCAGCAGTTTGTCCGGGACAGGGCAAAACATTCAGTACTTC

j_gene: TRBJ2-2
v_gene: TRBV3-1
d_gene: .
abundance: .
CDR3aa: CASSRDTNTGELFF
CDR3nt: TGTGCCAGCAGCCGGGACACGAACACCGGGGAGCTGTTTTTT

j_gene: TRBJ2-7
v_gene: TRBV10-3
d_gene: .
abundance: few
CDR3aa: CAISSVSYEQYF
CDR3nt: TGTGCCATCAGTTCGGTATCCTACGAGCAGTACTTC

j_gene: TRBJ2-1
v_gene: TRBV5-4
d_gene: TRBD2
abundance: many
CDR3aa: CASSSPTSGGVSEQFF
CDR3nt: TGTGCCAGCAGCTCACCGACTAGCGGGGGGGTTAGTGAGCAGTTCTTC

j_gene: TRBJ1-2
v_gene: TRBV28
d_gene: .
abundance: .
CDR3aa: CASSPRSGGDYGYTF
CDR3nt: TGTGCCAGCAGTCCACGGAGTGGGGGGGACTATGGCTACACCTTC

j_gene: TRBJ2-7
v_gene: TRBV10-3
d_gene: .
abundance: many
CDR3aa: CATTSSGYEQYF
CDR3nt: TGTGCCACCACTAGCTCCGGCTACGAGCAGTACTTC

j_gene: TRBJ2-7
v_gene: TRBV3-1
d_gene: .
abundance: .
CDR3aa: CASSQDSATYEQYF
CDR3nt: TGTGCCAGCAGCCAAGATTCGGCCACCTACGAGCAGTACTTC

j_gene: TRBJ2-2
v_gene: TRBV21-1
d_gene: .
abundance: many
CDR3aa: CASSRLTRVLPGAFF
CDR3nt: TGTGCCAGCAGCCGCCTAACTAGGGTTCTACCGGGAGCTTTTTTT

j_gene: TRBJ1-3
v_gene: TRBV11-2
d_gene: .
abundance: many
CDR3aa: CASSLGGVPGNTIYF
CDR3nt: TGTGCCAGCAGCTTAGGGGGAGTCCCTGGAAACACCATATATTTT

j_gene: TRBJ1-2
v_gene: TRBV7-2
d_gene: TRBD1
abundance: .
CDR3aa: CASSPTGTYGYTF
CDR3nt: TGTGCCAGCAGCCCGACAGGGACCTATGGCTACACCTTC

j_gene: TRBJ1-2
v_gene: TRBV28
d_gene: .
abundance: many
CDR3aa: CASSFPRDYGYTF
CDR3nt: TGTGCCAGCAGTTTCCCCAGGGACTATGGCTACACCTTC

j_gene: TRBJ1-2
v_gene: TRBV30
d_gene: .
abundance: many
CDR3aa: CAWSFDLNGYTF
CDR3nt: TGTGCCTGGAGTTTCGACCTGAATGGCTACACCTTC

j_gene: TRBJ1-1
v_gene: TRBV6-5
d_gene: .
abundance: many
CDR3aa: CASSYPTALNTEAFF
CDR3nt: TGTGCCAGCAGTTACCCAACAGCTCTGAACACTGAAGCTTTCTTT

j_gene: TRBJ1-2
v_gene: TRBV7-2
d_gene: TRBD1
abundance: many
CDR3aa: CASSGQGGFDYGYTF
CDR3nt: TGTGCCAGCAGTGGACAGGGAGGCTTTGACTATGGCTACACCTTC

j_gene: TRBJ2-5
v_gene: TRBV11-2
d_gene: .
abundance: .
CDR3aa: CASSLDRPRASQETQYF
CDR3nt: TGTGCCAGCAGCTTAGATCGGCCCAGGGCTAGCCAAGAGACCCAGTACTTC

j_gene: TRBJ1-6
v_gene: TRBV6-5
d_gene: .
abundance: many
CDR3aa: CASSYRGGSYNSPLHF
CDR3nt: TGTGCCAGCAGTTACAGGGGGGGCTCCTATAATTCACCCCTCCACTTT

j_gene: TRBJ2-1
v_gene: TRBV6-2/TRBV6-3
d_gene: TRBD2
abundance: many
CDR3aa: CASSSTTSGGKQFF
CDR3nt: TGTGCCAGCAGTTCTACGACTAGCGGGGGAAAGCAGTTCTTC

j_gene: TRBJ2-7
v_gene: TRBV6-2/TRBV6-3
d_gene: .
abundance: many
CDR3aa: CASSYGQAGEQYF
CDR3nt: TGTGCCAGCAGTTACGGGCAGGCGGGGGAGCAGTACTTC

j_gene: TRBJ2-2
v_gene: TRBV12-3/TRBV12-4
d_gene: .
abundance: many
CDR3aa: CASSPGTERAGELFF
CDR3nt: TGTGCCAGCAGCCCCGGGACGGAACGAGCCGGGGAGCTGTTTTTT

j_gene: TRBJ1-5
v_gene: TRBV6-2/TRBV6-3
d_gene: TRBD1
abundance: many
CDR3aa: CASSTRDRVSNQPQHF
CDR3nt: TGTGCCAGCAGTACCCGGGACAGGGTAAGCAATCAGCCCCAGCATTTT

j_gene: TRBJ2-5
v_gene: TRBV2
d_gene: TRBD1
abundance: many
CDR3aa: CASSEAGQGGWETQYF
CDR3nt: TGTGCCAGCAGTGAAGCGGGACAGGGAGGATGGGAGACCCAGTACTTC

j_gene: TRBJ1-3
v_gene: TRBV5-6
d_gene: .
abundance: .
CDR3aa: CASSLYSAHSGNTIYF
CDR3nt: TGTGCCAGCAGCTTGTACTCAGCTCACTCTGGAAACACCATATATTTT

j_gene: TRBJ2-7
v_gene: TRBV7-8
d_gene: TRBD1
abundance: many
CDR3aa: CASSSRQGPSYEQYF
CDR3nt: TGTGCCAGCAGCTCCAGACAGGGGCCCTCATACGAGCAGTACTTC

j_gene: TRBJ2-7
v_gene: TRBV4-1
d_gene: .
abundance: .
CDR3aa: CASSQDGTGKLGEQYF
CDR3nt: TGCGCCAGCAGCCAAGATGGAACAGGGAAGCTGGGGGAGCAGTACTTC